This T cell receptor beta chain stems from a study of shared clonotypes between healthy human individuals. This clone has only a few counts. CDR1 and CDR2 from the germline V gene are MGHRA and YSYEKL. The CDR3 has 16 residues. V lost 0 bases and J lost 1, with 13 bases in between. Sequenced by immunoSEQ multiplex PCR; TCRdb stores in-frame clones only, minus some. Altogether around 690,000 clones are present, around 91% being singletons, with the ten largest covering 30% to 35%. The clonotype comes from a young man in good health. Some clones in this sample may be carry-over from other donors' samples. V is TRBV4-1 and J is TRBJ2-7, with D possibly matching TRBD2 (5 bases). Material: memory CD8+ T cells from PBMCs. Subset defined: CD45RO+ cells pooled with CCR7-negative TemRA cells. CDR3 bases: TGCGCCAGCAGCCAAGAGCTTTGGACTGGTTCCTACGAGCAGTACTTC. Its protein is CASSQELWTGSYEQYF.